These T cell receptor beta chains were read from a single sample in a study of blood T cell repertoires in COVID-19. TCRdb's table, derived via immunoSEQ multiplex PCR, lists solely in-frame clones and lacks some. The table lists fewer than 250,000 clones, around 83% of them singletons. The specimen sequenced was peripheral blood. Receptor source: a woman in her forties or fifties with acute or convalescent COVID-19. Both conserved end residues are part of each CDR3. Fields, in order: D gene, V gene, clone size, J gene, CDR3 protein, CDR3 DNA. The D gene is left open where the match is weak. Expanded clones get a size class; other rows say once, few or many, or leave the size out.

>TRBD2|TRBV28|-|TRBJ2-7
CASRMPGGLGYEQYF
TGTGCCAGCAGAATGCCCGGGGGGTTGGGCTACGAGCAGTACTTC
>-|TRBV11-3|-|TRBJ2-7
CASSPLGKAYEQYF
TGTGCCAGCAGCCCACTAGGGAAAGCCTACGAGCAGTACTTC
>-|TRBV4-2|-|TRBJ1-3
CASSPPGFVDTIYF
TGTGCCAGCAGCCCCCCAGGGTTCGTAGACACCATATATTTT
>TRBD1|TRBV3-1/TRBV3-2|-|TRBJ1-5
CASSQEGTGGRGNQPQHF
TGTGCCAGCAGCCAAGAAGGGACAGGGGGTAGGGGCAATCAGCCCCAGCATTTT
>-|TRBV5-1|-|TRBJ2-6
CASSLAQASGANVLTF
TGCGCCAGCAGCTTGGCCCAAGCTTCTGGGGCCAACGTCCTGACTTTC
>TRBD2|TRBV7-9|-|TRBJ2-7
CASSLTSGRGNEQYF
TGTGCCAGCAGCTTGACTAGCGGGAGAGGTAACGAGCAGTACTTC
>-|TRBV6-6|once|TRBJ2-5
CASSGVQETQYF
TGTGCCAGCTCGGGGGTCCAAGAGACCCAGTACTTC
>-|TRBV11-2|-|TRBJ2-3
CASSPGDSTDTQYF
TGTGCCAGCAGCCCAGGGGACAGCACAGATACGCAGTATTTT
>TRBD1|TRBV24-1|-|TRBJ1-1
CATSTGGSTEAFF
TGTGCCACCAGTACAGGGGGGAGCACTGAAGCTTTCTTT
>-|TRBV28|-|TRBJ2-2
CASSLQGNTGELFF
TGTGCCAGCAGTTTGCAGGGGAACACCGGGGAGCTGTTTTTT
>TRBD1|TRBV27|once|TRBJ2-3
CASSPRQGTRYTDTQYF
TGTGCCAGCAGTCCCAGACAGGGGACCCGCTACACAGATACGCAGTATTTT
>-|TRBV7-2|-|TRBJ2-7
CASSLVRVSSYEQYF
TGTGCCAGCAGCTTAGTGCGGGTAAGCTCCTACGAGCAGTACTTC
>-|TRBV29-1|-|TRBJ1-2
CSVRNVLRATSGYTF
TGCAGCGTCCGAAATGTCCTCCGAGCCACTAGTGGCTACACCTTC
>-|TRBV28|-|TRBJ2-7
CASSTSPGLPYEQYF
TGTGCCAGCAGTACCTCCCCGGGACTTCCCTACGAGCAGTACTTC
>-|TRBV6-5|-|TRBJ1-1
CASRRSGDTEAFF
TGTGCCAGCCGAAGATCGGGGGACACTGAAGCTTTCTTT
>TRBD2|TRBV2|-|TRBJ2-3
CASSPKSQLAGGVGTDTQYF
TGTGCCAGCAGCCCAAAGTCTCAACTAGCGGGAGGGGTGGGGACAGATACGCAGTATTTT
>-|TRBV19|-|TRBJ1-5
CASSIATNSGPQHF
TGTGCCAGTAGTATAGCCACTAATTCGGGGCCCCAGCATTTT
>TRBD2|TRBV18|once|TRBJ2-1
CASSPRLAGDNEQFF
TGTGCCAGCTCACCACGCCTAGCGGGAGACAATGAGCAGTTCTTC
>-|TRBV7-6|-|TRBJ1-5
CASSPPLLWQGDQPQHF
TGTGCCAGCAGCCCACCCCTATTGTGGCAGGGCGATCAGCCCCAGCATTTT
>-|TRBV5-1|-|TRBJ2-3
CASSLGTRQDTQYF
TGCGCCAGCAGCCTTGGGACTCGTCAAGATACGCAGTATTTT
>TRBD1|TRBV5-6|once|TRBJ1-4
CASSFPTGSNEKLFF
TGTGCCAGCAGCTTCCCGACAGGGTCTAATGAAAAACTGTTTTTT
>TRBD2|TRBV11-3|-|TRBJ2-6
CASSPGLAGGAGANVLTF
TGTGCCAGCAGCCCGGGACTAGCGGGAGGGGCAGGGGCCAACGTCCTGACTTTC
>TRBD1|TRBV19|-|TRBJ1-2
CASSATGTGGSYGYTF
TGTGCCAGTAGTGCAACCGGGACAGGGGGCTCGTATGGCTACACCTTC
>TRBD2|TRBV5-4|once|TRBJ2-5
CASTIEGTRSLGTQYF
TGTGCCAGCACAATTGAAGGGACTAGGAGTCTAGGGACCCAGTACTTC
>TRBD2|TRBV5-6|-|TRBJ2-1
CASTYWTSGPGSSYNEQFF
TGTGCCAGCACCTATTGGACTAGCGGGCCCGGAAGCTCCTACAATGAGCAGTTCTTC
>TRBD1|TRBV24-1|-|TRBJ2-7
CATSGLGTGGFYEQYF
TGTGCCACCAGTGGCCTCGGGACAGGGGGTTTCTACGAGCAGTACTTC
>TRBD1|TRBV30|few|TRBJ2-1
CAWSTGTGRNEQFF
TGTGCCTGGAGTACCGGGACAGGGAGGAATGAGCAGTTCTTC
>TRBD1|TRBV10-3|-|TRBJ1-1
CAISESRQGGTEAFF
TGTGCCATCAGTGAGTCTAGACAGGGGGGGACTGAAGCTTTCTTT
>-|TRBV19|-|TRBJ2-5
CASSITGPGETQYF
TGTGCCAGTAGTATAACAGGGCCGGGGGAGACCCAGTACTTC
>TRBD2|TRBV28|-|TRBJ2-3
CASGRTSSDTQYF
TGTGCCAGCGGTCGGACTAGCTCAGATACGCAGTATTTT
>TRBD1|TRBV28|-|TRBJ1-2
CASSQPDRVDYGYTF
TGTGCCAGCAGCCAACCGGACAGGGTAGACTATGGCTACACCTTC
>-|TRBV6-6|-|TRBJ2-1
CASSTASVNEQFF
TGTGCCAGCAGCACTGCTAGCGTAAATGAGCAGTTCTTC
>-|TRBV9|-|TRBJ2-1
CASSPQLRGNEQFF
TGTGCCAGCAGCCCACAACTCAGGGGCAATGAGCAGTTCTTC
>-|TRBV14|-|TRBJ1-1
CASSQDLREGAEAFF
TGTGCCAGCAGCCAAGATCTTCGGGAGGGGGCTGAAGCTTTCTTT
>TRBD1|TRBV29-1|once|TRBJ1-2
CSVDKTGDGYTF
TGCAGCGTTGATAAGACAGGGGATGGCTACACCTTC
>-|TRBV19|-|TRBJ1-4
CASSIGQRHRNEKLFF
TGTGCCAGTAGTATCGGTCAGCGGCACCGTAATGAAAAACTGTTTTTT
>-|TRBV4-1|-|TRBJ2-1
CASSQDWPPGGGFVFF
TGCGCCAGCAGCCAAGATTGGCCCCCGGGTGGCGGGTTCGTGTTCTTC
>TRBD2|TRBV5-1|-|TRBJ2-1
CASSFAGGSGNEQFF
TGCGCCAGCAGCTTCGCGGGAGGGTCTGGCAATGAGCAGTTCTTC
>TRBD1|TRBV28|-|TRBJ1-2
CASNPDRGPYGYTF
TGTGCCAGCAACCCGGACAGGGGGCCTTATGGCTACACCTTC
>TRBD2|TRBV14|-|TRBJ2-1
CASQSSGRTHNEQFF
TGTGCCAGCCAATCAAGCGGGAGGACCCACAATGAGCAGTTCTTC
>TRBD1|TRBV10-2|once|TRBJ2-7
CASRAGTGVSYEQYF
TGCGCCAGCAGAGCCGGGACAGGGGTTTCCTACGAGCAGTACTTC
>-|TRBV3-1/TRBV3-2|-|TRBJ2-7
CASSQKTGPLSYEQYF
TGTGCCAGCAGCCAAAAGACAGGACCGCTCTCCTACGAGCAGTACTTC
>TRBD2|TRBV5-1|-|TRBJ2-7
CASSLKYVAGAEQYF
TGCGCCAGCAGCTTGAAGTATGTAGCGGGAGCTGAGCAGTACTTC
>TRBD1|TRBV12-3/TRBV12-4|-|TRBJ2-7
CASSSQDRDEQYF
TGTGCCAGCAGTTCCCAAGACAGGGACGAGCAGTACTTC
>TRBD2|TRBV6-6|once|TRBJ2-7
CASSYLPSGTAYEQYF
TGTGCCAGCAGTTACCTTCCTAGCGGGACCGCCTACGAGCAGTACTTC
>TRBD1|TRBV12-3/TRBV12-4|-|TRBJ1-1
CASRSTGDAAFF
TGTGCCAGCAGGTCAACAGGGGACGCGGCTTTCTTT
>-|TRBV19|-|TRBJ1-5
CASRDTPNQPQHF
TGTGCCAGTAGGGACACACCAAATCAGCCCCAGCATTTT
>TRBD2|TRBV11-3|-|TRBJ2-1
CASSGGGLAGENEQFF
TGTGCCAGCAGTGGAGGGGGACTAGCGGGAGAAAATGAGCAGTTCTTC
>TRBD2|TRBV27|-|TRBJ2-7
CASSLREGSYEQYF
TGTGCCAGCAGTTTACGGGAGGGCTCCTACGAGCAGTACTTC
>-|TRBV6-5|-|TRBJ2-7
CASSTFPTGQYEQYF
TGTGCCAGCAGTACCTTCCCGACAGGACAATACGAGCAGTACTTC
>TRBD1|TRBV24-1|-|TRBJ2-3
CATSDDRGHLDTQYF
TGTGCCACCAGTGATGACAGGGGGCATCTAGATACGCAGTATTTT
>-|TRBV6-2/TRBV6-3|-|TRBJ1-5
CASSSRPGQRNQPQHF
TGTGCCAGCAGTTCTCGGCCGGGACAACGCAATCAGCCCCAGCATTTT